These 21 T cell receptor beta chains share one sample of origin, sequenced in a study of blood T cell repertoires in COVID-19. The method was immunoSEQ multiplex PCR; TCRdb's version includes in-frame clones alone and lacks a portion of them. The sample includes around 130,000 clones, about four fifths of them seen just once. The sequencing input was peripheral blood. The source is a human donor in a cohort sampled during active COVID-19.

CDR3 in amino acids: CASSRGRQETQYF. CDR3 DNA sequence: TGTGCCAGCAGCCGAGGTCGACAAGAGACCCAGTACTTC. This chain joins TRBV7-6 and TRBJ2-5, with D uncertain. The V gene's germline CDR1 is SGHVS and CDR2 FNYEAQ. Trimming shortened V by 5 bases and J by 2 bases, and 9 bases separated the two germline ends. CDR3 size: 13 residues. The full variable domain, in which reference TRBV7-6 and TRBJ2-5 provide the parts outside the CDR3, is GAGVSQSPRYKVTKRGQDVALRCDPISGHVSLYWYRQALGQGPEFLTYFNYEAQQDKSGLPNDRFSAERPEGSISTLTIQRTEQRDSAMYRCASSRGRQETQYFGPGTRLLVL.

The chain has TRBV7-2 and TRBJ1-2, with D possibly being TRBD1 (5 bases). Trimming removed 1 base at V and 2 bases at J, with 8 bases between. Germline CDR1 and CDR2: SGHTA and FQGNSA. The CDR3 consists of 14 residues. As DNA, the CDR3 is TGTGCCAGCAGCTTAGTGGAGGGGAACTATGGCTACACCTTC. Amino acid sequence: CASSLVEGNYGYTF.

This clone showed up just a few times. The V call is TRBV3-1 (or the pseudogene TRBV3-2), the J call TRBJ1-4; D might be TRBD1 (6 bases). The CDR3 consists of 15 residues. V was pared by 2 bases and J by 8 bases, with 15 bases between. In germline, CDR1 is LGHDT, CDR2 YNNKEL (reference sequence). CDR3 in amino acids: CASSQLRGAWEKLFF. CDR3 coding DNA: TGTGCCAGCAGCCAACTCAGGGGTGCTTGGGAAAAACTGTTTTTT.

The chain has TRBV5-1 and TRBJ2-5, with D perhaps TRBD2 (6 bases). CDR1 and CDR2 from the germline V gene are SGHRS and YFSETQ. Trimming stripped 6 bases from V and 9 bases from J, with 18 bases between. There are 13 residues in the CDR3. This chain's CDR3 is CASMVTGAGAQYF. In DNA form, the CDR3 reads TGCGCCAGCATGGTTACGGGAGCCGGGGCCCAGTACTTC.

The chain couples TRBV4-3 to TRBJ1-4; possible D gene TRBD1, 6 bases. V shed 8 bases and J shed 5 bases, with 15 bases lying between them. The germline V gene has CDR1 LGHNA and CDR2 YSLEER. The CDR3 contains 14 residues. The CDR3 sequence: CASRGRGGNEKLFF. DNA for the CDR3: TGCGCCAGCCGCGGGAGGGGGGGCAATGAAAAACTGTTTTTT.

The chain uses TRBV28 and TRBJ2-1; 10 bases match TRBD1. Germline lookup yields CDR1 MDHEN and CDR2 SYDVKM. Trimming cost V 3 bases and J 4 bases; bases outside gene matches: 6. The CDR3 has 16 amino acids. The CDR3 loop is CASSFFGQGGYNEQFF. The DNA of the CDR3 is TGTGCCAGCAGTTTTTTCGGACAGGGGGGATACAATGAGCAGTTCTTC.

The CDR3 region is CASSKNPGGDGYTF. The CDR3 DNA is TGTGCCAGCAGTAAGAACCCAGGGGGCGATGGCTACACCTTC. The genes are TRBV27 and TRBJ1-2; 8 bases are a match to TRBD1. The CDR3 has 14 amino acids. Germline CDR1 and CDR2: MNHEY and SMNVEV (reference sequence). J gave up 6 bases and V 5 bases, and 8 bases lay outside the gene matches.

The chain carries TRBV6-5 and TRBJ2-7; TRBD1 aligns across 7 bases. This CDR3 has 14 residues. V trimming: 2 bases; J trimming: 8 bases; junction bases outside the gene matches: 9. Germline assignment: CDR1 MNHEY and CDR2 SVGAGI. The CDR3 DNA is TGTGCCAGCAGTTACCCCCCCAAGGGGGCGCAGCAGTACTTC. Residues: CASSYPPKGAQQYF.

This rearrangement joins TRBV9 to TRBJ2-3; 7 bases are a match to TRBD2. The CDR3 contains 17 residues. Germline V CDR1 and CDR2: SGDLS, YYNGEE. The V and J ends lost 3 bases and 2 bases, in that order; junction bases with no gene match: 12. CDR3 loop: CASSAGTTPFPTDTQYF. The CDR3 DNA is TGTGCCAGCAGCGCCGGGACTACTCCTTTCCCCACAGATACGCAGTATTTT.

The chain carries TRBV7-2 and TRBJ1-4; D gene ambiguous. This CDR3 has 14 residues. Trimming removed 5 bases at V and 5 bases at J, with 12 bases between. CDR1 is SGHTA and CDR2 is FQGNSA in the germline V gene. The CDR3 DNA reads TGTGCCAGCAGCAGCCGGGCGGGGAATGAAAAACTGTTTTTT. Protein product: CASSSRAGNEKLFF. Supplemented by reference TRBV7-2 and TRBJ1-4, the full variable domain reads GAGVSQSPSNKVTEKGKDVELRCDPISGHTALYWYRQSLGQGLEFLIYFQGNSAPDKSGLPSDRFSAERTGGSVSTLTIQRTQQEDSAVYLCASSSRAGNEKLFFGSGTQLSVL.

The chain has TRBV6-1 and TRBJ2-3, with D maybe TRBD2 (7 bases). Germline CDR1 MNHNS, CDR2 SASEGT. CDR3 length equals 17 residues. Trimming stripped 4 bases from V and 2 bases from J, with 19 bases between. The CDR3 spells CASSVIRAGAITDTQYF. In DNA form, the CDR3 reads TGTGCCAGCAGTGTGATTCGGGCGGGGGCGATCACAGATACGCAGTATTTT.

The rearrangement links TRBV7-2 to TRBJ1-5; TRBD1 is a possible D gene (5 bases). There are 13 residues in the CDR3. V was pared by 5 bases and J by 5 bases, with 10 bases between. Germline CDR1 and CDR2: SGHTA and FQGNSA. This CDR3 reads CASSLVGDQPQHF. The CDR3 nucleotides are TGTGCCAGCAGCCTCGTAGGGGATCAGCCCCAGCATTTT.

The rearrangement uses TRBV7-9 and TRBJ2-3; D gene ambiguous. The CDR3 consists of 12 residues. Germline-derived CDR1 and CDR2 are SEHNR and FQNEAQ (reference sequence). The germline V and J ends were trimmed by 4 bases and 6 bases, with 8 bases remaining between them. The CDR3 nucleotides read TGTGCCAGCAGCTCGCAGTGGGATACGCAGTATTTT. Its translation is CASSSQWDTQYF.

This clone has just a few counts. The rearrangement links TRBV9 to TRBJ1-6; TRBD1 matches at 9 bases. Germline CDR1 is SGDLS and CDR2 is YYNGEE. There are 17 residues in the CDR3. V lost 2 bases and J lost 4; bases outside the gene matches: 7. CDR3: CASSVTRDRVYNSPLHF. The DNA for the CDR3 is TGTGCCAGCAGCGTGACCCGGGACAGGGTTTATAATTCACCCCTCCACTTT.

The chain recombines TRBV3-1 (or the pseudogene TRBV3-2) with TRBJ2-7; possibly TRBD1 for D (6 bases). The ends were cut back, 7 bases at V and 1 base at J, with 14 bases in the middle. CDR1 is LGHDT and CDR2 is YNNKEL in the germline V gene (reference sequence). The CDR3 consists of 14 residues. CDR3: CASIGQGPSYEQYF. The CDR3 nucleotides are TGTGCCAGCATCGGGCAGGGGCCTTCCTACGAGCAGTACTTC.

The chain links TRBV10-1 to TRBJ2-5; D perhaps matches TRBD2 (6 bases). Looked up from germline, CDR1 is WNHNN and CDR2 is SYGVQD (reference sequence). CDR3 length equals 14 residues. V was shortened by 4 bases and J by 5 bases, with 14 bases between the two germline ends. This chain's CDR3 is CASSARGLGETQYF. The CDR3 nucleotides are TGCGCCAGCAGTGCGAGGGGACTGGGGGAGACCCAGTACTTC.

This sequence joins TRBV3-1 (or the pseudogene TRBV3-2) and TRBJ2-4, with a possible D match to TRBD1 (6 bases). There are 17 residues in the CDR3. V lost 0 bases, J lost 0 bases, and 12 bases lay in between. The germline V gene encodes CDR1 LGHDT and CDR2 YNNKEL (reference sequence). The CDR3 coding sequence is TGTGCCAGCAGCCAAGACGGGACACCCCTAGCCAAAAACATTCAGTACTTC. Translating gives CASSQDGTPLAKNIQYF.

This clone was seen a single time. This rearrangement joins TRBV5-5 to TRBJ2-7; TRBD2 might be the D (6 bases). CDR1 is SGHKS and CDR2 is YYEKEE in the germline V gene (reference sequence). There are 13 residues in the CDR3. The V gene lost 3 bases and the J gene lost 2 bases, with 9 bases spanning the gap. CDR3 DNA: TGTGCCAGCAGCTCCCTAGCGACCTACGAGCAGTACTTC. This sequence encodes CASSSLATYEQYF.

CDR3 residues: CASSPGGTSYEQYF. As DNA, the CDR3 is TGTGCCAGCAGCCCGGGGGGTACTAGTTACGAGCAGTACTTC. The chain has TRBV7-7 and TRBJ2-7; 7 nucleotides line up with TRBD2. V lost 5 bases to trimming and J lost 4 bases; unmatched junction nucleotides: 8. The CDR3 covers 14 residues. Germline V gene sequence: CDR1 SSHAT, CDR2 FNYEAQ (reference sequence).

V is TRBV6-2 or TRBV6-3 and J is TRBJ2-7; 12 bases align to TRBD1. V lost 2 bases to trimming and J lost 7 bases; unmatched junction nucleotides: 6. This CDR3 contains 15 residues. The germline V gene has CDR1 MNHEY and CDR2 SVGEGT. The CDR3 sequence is CASSYVGQGAREQYF. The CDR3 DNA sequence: TGTGCCAGCAGTTACGTGGGACAGGGGGCGCGGGAGCAGTACTTC.

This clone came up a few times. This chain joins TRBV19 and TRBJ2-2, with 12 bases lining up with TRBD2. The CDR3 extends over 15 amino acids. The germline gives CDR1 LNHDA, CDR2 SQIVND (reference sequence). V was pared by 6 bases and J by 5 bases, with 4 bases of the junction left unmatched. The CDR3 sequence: CASSIGLAGTGELFF. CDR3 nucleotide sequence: TGTGCCAGTAGCATTGGACTAGCGGGGACCGGGGAGCTGTTTTTT.